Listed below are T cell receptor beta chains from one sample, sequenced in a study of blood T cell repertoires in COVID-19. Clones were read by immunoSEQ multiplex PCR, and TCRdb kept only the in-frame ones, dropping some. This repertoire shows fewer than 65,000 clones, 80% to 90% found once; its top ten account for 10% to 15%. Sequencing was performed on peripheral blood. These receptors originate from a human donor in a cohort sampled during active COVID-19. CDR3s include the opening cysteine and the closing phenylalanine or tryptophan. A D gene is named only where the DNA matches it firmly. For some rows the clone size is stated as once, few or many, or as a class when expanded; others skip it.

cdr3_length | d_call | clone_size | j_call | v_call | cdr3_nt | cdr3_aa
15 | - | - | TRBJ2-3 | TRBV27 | TGTGCCAGCAGTTTTCAGGGTGTTAGCACAGATACGCAGTATTTT | CASSFQGVSTDTQYF
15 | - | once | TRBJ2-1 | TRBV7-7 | TGTGCTAGCAGCCCTCGGGACTTTTCTTCTTCGGAGCAGTTCTTC | CASSPRDFSSSEQFF
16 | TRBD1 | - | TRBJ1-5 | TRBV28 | TGTGCCAGCAGACGGGACAGGGGAGGGAGCAATCAGCCCCAGCATTTT | CASRRDRGGSNQPQHF
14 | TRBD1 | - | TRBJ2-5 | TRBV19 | TGTGCCAGTACCTCGACAGGGAGAGGAGAGACCCAGTACTTC | CASTSTGRGETQYF
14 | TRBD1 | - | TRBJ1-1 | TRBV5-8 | TGTGCCAGCAGCCCACGGACAGGGTGGGCTGAAGCTTTCTTT | CASSPRTGWAEAFF
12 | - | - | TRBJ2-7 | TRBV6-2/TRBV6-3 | TGTGCCAGCAGTTACTCGACTGGTGAGCAGTACTTC | CASSYSTGEQYF
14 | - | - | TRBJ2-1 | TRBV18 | TGTGCCAGCTCACAGGCAGGAACCGACAATGAGCAGTTCTTC | CASSQAGTDNEQFF
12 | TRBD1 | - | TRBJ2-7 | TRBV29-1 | TGCAGCGTTGGTGACAGGGGGTCTGGAAAGTACTTC | CSVGDRGSGKYF
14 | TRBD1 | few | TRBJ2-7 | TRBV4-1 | TGCGCCAGCAGCCCGCGAGGGACAGATAACGAGCAGTACTTC | CASSPRGTDNEQYF
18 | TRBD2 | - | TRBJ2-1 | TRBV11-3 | TGTGCCAGCAGCCTAGCTCCAGGGGGGACTAGCGGGAGCAATGAGCAGTTCTTC | CASSLAPGGTSGSNEQFF
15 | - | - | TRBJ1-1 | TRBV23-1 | TGCGCCAGCAGTCAACTATCCAGGGGGAACACTGAAGCTTTCTTT | CASSQLSRGNTEAFF
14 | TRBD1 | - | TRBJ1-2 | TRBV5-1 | TGCGCCAGCAGTAGTCAGGGGGGAAACTATGGCTACACCTTC | CASSSQGGNYGYTF
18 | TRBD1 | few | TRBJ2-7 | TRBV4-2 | TGTGCCAGCCCCCACGCGCGTATACCAGGGACAGCCTCCTACGAGCAGTACTTC | CASPHARIPGTASYEQYF
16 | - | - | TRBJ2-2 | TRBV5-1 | TGCGCCAGCAGGAAAGGGGCCCCTTCGAACACCGGGGAGCTGTTTTTT | CASRKGAPSNTGELFF
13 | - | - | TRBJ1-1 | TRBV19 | TGTGCCAGTAGTATAAAAGGGGACACTGAAGCTTTCTTT | CASSIKGDTEAFF
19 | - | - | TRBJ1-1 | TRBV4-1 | TGCGCCAGCAGCCAAGGGGTCGGTTCTGCGGGGGCGATCGGGACTGAAGCTTTCTTT | CASSQGVGSAGAIGTEAFF
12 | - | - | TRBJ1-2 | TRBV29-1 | TGCAGCTCTCGGGAAGGTTCTTATGGCTACACCTTC | CSSREGSYGYTF
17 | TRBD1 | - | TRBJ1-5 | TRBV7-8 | TGTGCCAGCAGCTTTTTTGGGACAGGGTATAGCAATCAGCCCCAGCATTTT | CASSFFGTGYSNQPQHF
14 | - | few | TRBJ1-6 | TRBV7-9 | TGTGCCAGCAAAGGCGGGGGAGTATTGTCACCCCTCCACTTT | CASKGGGVLSPLHF
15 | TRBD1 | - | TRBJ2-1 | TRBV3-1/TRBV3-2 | TGTGCCAGCAGCCACTTGGACAGGATCGATAATGAGCAGTTCTTC | CASSHLDRIDNEQFF
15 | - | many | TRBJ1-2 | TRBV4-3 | TGCGCCAGCAGCCAAGATCTCGGAGGGTTGGGTGGCTACACCTTC | CASSQDLGGLGGYTF
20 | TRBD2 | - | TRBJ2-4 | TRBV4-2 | TGTGCCAGCAGCCCTCAGCTACTAGCGGGGGGGCCAGGGTCCAAAAACATTCAGTACTTC | CASSPQLLAGGPGSKNIQYF
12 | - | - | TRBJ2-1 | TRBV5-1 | TGCGCCAGCAGTCAGAATTACAATGAGCAGTTCTTC | CASSQNYNEQFF
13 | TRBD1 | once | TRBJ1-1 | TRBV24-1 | TGTGCCACCACATCAGGACAGGCCACTGAAGCTTTCTTT | CATTSGQATEAFF
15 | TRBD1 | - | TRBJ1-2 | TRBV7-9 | TGTGCCAGCAGCCTGGGGGACAGGATGAACTATGGCTACACCTTC | CASSLGDRMNYGYTF
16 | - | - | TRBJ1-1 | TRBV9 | TGTGCCAGCAGCGTAGGGGGTGGAGGGCCGAACACTGAAGCTTTCTTT | CASSVGGGGPNTEAFF
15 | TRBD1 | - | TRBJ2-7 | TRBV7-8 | TGTGCCAGCAGCAACAGGGACAGCCAGCCGCCCGAGCAGTACTTC | CASSNRDSQPPEQYF
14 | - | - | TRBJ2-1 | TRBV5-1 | TGCGCCAGCAGCCTGGGGCGGGCGTTGAATGAGCAGTTCTTC | CASSLGRALNEQFF
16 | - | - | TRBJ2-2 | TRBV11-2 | TGTGCCAGCAGCTCCCTAACGGGGCGGGGCACCGGGGAGCTGTTTTTT | CASSSLTGRGTGELFF
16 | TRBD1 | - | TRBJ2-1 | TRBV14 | TGTGCCAGCAGCCAAGACGCAGGGGGTCTTTACAATGAGCAGTTCTTC | CASSQDAGGLYNEQFF
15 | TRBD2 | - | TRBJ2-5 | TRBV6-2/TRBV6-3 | TGTGCCAGCAGTTCCCTCAGTACTGGGGGGGTGACCCAGTACTTC | CASSSLSTGGVTQYF
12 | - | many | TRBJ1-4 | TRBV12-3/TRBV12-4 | TGTGCCAGCAGTTTGGGGGCAGGGAGAATGTTTTTT | CASSLGAGRMFF
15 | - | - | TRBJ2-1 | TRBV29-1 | TGCAGCGTTGACCCCTTAACGACAGAGAGTGGTGAGCAGTTCTTC | CSVDPLTTESGEQFF
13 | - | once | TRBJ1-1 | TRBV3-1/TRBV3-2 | TGTGCCAGCAGCCAAGCAATGAACACTGAAGCTTTCTTT | CASSQAMNTEAFF
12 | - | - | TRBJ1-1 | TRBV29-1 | TGCAGCGTACCCACAGGGAACACTGAAGCTTTCTTT | CSVPTGNTEAFF
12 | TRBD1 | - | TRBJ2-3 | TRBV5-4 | TGTGCCAGCAGCGGTTACAGGGGGCGCGAGTATTTT | CASSGYRGREYF
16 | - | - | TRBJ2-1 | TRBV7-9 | TGTGCCAGCAGCCATTGGGTCGGGAGCTCCTACAATGAGCAGTTCTTC | CASSHWVGSSYNEQFF
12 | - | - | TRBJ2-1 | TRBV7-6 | TGTGCCAGCAGCTTAGTTGGAGGTGAGCAGTTCTTC | CASSLVGGEQFF
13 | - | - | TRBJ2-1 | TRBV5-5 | TGTGCCAGCAGCTTCGGTCCCGCTGGTGAGCAGTTCTTC | CASSFGPAGEQFF
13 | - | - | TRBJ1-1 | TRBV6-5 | TGTGCCAGCAGTTACACGGCGGGTACTGAAGCTTTCTTT | CASSYTAGTEAFF
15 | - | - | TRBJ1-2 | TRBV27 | TGTGCCAGCAGTTTTTCGGGGAGGGGCCTCTATGGCTACACCTTC | CASSFSGRGLYGYTF
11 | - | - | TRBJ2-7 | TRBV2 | TGTGCCAGCAAATATACCTACGAGCAGTACTTC | CASKYTYEQYF
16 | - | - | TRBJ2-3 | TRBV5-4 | TGTGCCAGCAGCTTGGTAGGGCGGGCCCGCACAGATACGCAGTATTTT | CASSLVGRARTDTQYF
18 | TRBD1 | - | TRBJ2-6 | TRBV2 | TGTGCCAGCCATGGGATACAGGGGGTAGGATTTGGGGCCAACGTCCTGACTTTC | CASHGIQGVGFGANVLTF
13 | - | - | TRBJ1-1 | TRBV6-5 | TGTGCCAGCAGGCTGTCCGGGAACACTGAAGCTTTCTTT | CASRLSGNTEAFF
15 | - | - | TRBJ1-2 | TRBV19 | TGTGCCAGTAGTCGGCCGGGACAACTTAACTATGGCTACACCTTC | CASSRPGQLNYGYTF
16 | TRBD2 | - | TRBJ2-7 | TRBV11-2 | TGTGCCAGCAGCCCCCTTAAGCGGGGGGCTTCCTACGAGCAGTACTTC | CASSPLKRGASYEQYF
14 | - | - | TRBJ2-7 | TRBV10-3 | TGTGCCATCAGTAGTAGCGGCAACCCCTACGAGCAGTACTTC | CAISSSGNPYEQYF
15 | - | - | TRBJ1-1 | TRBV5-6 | TGTGCCAGCAGCGGTTGGACATCCTTTAACACTGAAGCTTTCTTT | CASSGWTSFNTEAFF
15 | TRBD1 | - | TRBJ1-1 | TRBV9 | TGTGCCAGCAGCGTCGGCCCGGACAGGGGCACTGAAGCTTTCTTT | CASSVGPDRGTEAFF
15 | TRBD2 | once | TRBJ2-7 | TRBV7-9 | TGTGCCAGCAGCCCATTAGCGGGGACTTACTACGAGCAGTACTTC | CASSPLAGTYYEQYF
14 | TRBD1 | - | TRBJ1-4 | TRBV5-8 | TGTGCCAGCAGCTCCGGGACAGCTTATGAAAAACTGTTTTTT | CASSSGTAYEKLFF
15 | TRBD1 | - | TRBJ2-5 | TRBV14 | TGTGCCAGCAGCCCGATGCATAGGGGGCGAGAGACCCAGTACTTC | CASSPMHRGRETQYF
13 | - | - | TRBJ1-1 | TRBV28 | TGTGCCAGCAGTTTACGGGGGGGGAGTGAAGCTTTCTTT | CASSLRGGSEAFF